This is a list of T cell receptor beta chains from one sample in a study of CD8 T cells in Susac syndrome. TCRdb analysed the immunoSEQ multiplex PCR reads with MiXCR anew, one entry per CDR3 protein. The sample yields 190,000 or so distinct CDR3 sequences, about 95% seen once. The sample comprised CD4+ T cells from PBMCs. The origin of the receptors is a human donor with multiple sclerosis. Both conserved end residues are part of each CDR3. A D gene is named only where the DNA matches it firmly. Clone size is shown for a subset of rows, as once, few, many or a class of expanded clone.

clone_size cdr3_length j_call v_call d_call cdr3_nt cdr3_aa
. 13 TRBJ2-3 TRBV28 . TGTGCCAGCTCGGCCCCTGGGCCAGATACGCAGTATTTT CASSAPGPDTQYF
once 14 TRBJ2-5 TRBV25-1 . TGTGCCAGCAGTACCGGGAGCTTAGAAGAGACCCAGTACTTC CASSTGSLEETQYF
. 12 TRBJ1-2 TRBV20-1 TRBD1 TGCAGTGCCCCCAGGGGGTACGAAGGCTACACCTTC CSAPRGYEGYTF
. 16 TRBJ2-1 TRBV15 TRBD1 TGTGCCACCAGCAGAGGAGACAGGGACCAAAACAATGAGCAGTTCTTC CATSRGDRDQNNEQFF
once 17 TRBJ2-7 TRBV18 . TGTGCCAGCTCACCACAATCCCCCAACCGAGGCCCCTACGAGCAGTACTTC CASSPQSPNRGPYEQYF
. 18 TRBJ2-1 TRBV9 TRBD2 TGTGCCAGCAGCGTAGAAGGGACTAGCGGCCCTTCCTACAATGAGCAGTTCTTC CASSVEGTSGPSYNEQFF
. 13 TRBJ1-2 TRBV12-3/TRBV12-4 . TGTGCCAGCAGCCCCGCTCTCTCCCTCGGCTACACCTTC CASSPALSLGYTF
. 15 TRBJ2-3 TRBV3-1 TRBD2 TGTGCCAGCAGCCCGACTAGCGGGAACACAGATACGCAGTATTTT CASSPTSGNTDTQYF
. 17 TRBJ2-1 TRBV4-1 . TGCGCCAGCAGCATTACCTTCCTGGGGGCCGATAACAATGAGCAGTTCTTC CASSITFLGADNNEQFF
. 17 TRBJ2-2 TRBV2 TRBD1 TGTGCCAGCAGTCGTTATCCGGACAGGGTGAACACCGGGGAGCTGTTTTTT CASSRYPDRVNTGELFF
. 15 TRBJ1-1 TRBV12-3/TRBV12-4 . TGTGCCAGCAGTTTAGACTCACACCTCCGACCTGAAGCTTTCTTT CASSLDSHLRPEAFF
. 12 TRBJ1-2 TRBV12-3/TRBV12-4 TRBD1 TGTGCCAGCAGTCAGGGGGCAAGTGGCTACACCTTC CASSQGASGYTF
. 16 TRBJ2-2 TRBV9 . TGTGCCAGCAGCGTGGAGCCTCACGGGTACACCGGGGAGCTGTTTTTT CASSVEPHGYTGELFF
. 13 TRBJ2-5 TRBV5-1 . TGCGCCAGCAGCTCGGGGATCGGGGAGACCCAGTACTTC CASSSGIGETQYF
. 19 TRBJ2-2 TRBV12-3/TRBV12-4 TRBD2 TGTGCCAGCAGTCCGACCGCCGGGACTAGCGGGAGGGCCACCGGGGAGCTGTTTTTT CASSPTAGTSGRATGELFF
. 13 TRBJ1-1 TRBV19 TRBD1 TGTGCCAGTAGTCCCATACAGACAGGGCCGGCTTTCTTT CASSPIQTGPAFF
. 13 TRBJ1-4 TRBV20-1 . TGCAGCGCGACCATGTCGCTCGATGAAAAACTGTTTTTT CSATMSLDEKLFF
. 14 TRBJ2-7 TRBV27 TRBD1 TGTGCCAGCACCAAGGGGACAGGGGGCTACGAGCAGTACTTC CASTKGTGGYEQYF
. 14 TRBJ2-2 TRBV29-1 . TGCAGCGTTACAGGACGTCTTTTTACCGGGGAGCTGTTTTTT CSVTGRLFTGELFF
. 14 TRBJ1-2 TRBV4-2 . TGTGCCAGCAGCCAAGATCAAGTATTCTATGGCTACACCTTC CASSQDQVFYGYTF
once 15 TRBJ2-5 TRBV6-6 TRBD2 TGTGCCAGCTGTGACGGACTAGCGGGACAAGAGACCCAGTACTTC CASCDGLAGQETQYF
. 11 TRBJ2-5 TRBV20-1 . TGCAGTGCTCAAGGGCGAGAGACCCAGTACTTC CSAQGRETQYF
once 16 TRBJ1-2 TRBV4-1 . TGCGCCAGCAGCCCCGGGTACTCGAAAAGGGACTATGGCTACACCTTC CASSPGYSKRDYGYTF